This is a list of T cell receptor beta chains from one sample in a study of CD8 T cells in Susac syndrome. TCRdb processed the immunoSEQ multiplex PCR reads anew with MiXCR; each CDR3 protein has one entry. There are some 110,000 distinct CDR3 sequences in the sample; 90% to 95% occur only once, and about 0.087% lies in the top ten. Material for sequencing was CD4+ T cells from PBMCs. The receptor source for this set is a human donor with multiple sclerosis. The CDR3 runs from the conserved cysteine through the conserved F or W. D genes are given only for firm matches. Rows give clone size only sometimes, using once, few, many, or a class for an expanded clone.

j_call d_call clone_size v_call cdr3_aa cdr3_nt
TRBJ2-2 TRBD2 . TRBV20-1 CSALRGGLTGELFF TGCAGTGCTCTGCGGGGGGGCTTAACCGGGGAGCTGTTTTTT
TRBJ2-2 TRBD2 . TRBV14 CASSPTQGLAGGRLNGELFF TGTGCCAGCAGCCCCACCCAGGGACTAGCGGGGGGGCGTCTGAACGGGGAGCTGTTTTTT
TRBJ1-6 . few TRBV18 CASSPRDGYNSPLHF TGTGCCAGCTCACCTCGGGACGGCTATAATTCACCCCTCCACTTT
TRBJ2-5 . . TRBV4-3 CASSHRLQETQYF TGCGCCAGCAGCCACCGACTGCAAGAGACCCAGTACTTC
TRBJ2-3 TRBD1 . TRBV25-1 CASSGGQGSADTQYF TGTGCCAGCAGTGGAGGACAGGGGAGCGCAGATACGCAGTATTTT
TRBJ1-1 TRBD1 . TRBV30 CAWSGGAGWDTEAFF TGTGCCTGGTCAGGGGGCGCCGGTTGGGACACTGAAGCTTTCTTT
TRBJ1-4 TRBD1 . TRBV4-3 CASSRHGQGDEKLFF TGCGCCAGCAGCCGCCACGGACAGGGCGATGAAAAACTGTTTTTT
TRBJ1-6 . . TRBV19 CASTTWEGGNSPLHF TGTGCCAGTACCACCTGGGAAGGAGGTAATTCACCCCTCCACTTT
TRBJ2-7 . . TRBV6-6 CASSPRSDSTTYEQYF TGTGCCAGCAGTCCGCGGTCGGACTCCACCACCTACGAGCAGTACTTC
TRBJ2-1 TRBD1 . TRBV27 CASSATGLDGNEQFF TGTGCCAGCAGTGCGACAGGGTTGGACGGGAATGAGCAGTTCTTC
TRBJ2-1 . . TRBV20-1 CSARPGNEQFF TGCAGTGCTAGGCCGGGCAATGAGCAGTTCTTC
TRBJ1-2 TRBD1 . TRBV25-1 CASKFPGQAYGYTF TGTGCCAGCAAATTTCCGGGACAGGCCTATGGCTACACCTTC
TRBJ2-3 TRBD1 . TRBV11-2 CASSLVTGSSTDTQYF TGTGCCAGCAGCTTAGTGACAGGGTCAAGCACAGATACGCAGTATTTT
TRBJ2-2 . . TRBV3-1 CASSLGYQNTGELFF TGTGCCAGCAGCTTAGGGTACCAAAACACCGGGGAGCTGTTTTTT
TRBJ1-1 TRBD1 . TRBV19 CASSRSLPGQALPEAFF TGTGCCAGTAGTCGCAGCCTTCCGGGACAGGCGCTCCCTGAAGCTTTCTTT
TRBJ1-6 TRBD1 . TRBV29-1 CSARTGGGSPLHF TGCAGCGCTCGGACAGGGGGAGGTTCACCCCTCCACTTT
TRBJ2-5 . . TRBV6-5 CASSGRETQYF TGTGCCAGCTCCGGGCGGGAGACCCAGTACTTC
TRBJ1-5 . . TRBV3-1 CASSQDPGWGQPQHF TGTGCCAGCAGCCAAGATCCCGGTTGGGGGCAGCCCCAGCATTTT
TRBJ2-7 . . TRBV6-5 CASSYSAGAYEQYF TGTGCCAGCAGTTACTCCGCCGGTGCCTACGAGCAGTACTTC
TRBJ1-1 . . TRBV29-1 CSVRVNTEAFF TGCAGCGTTCGGGTGAACACTGAAGCTTTCTTT
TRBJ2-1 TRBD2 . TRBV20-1 CSGVARGGNEQFF TGCAGTGGGGTGGCCCGGGGGGGAAATGAGCAGTTCTTC
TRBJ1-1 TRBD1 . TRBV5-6 CANSFGTGEGWQAFF TGTGCCAACAGCTTTGGGACAGGGGAGGGTTGGCAAGCTTTCTTT
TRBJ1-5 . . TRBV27 CASSLRQGNQPQHF TGTGCCAGCAGTTTAAGACAGGGCAATCAGCCCCAGCATTTT
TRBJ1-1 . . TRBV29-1 CSVQRTRNTEAFF TGCAGCGTCCAAAGGACGAGGAACACTGAAGCTTTCTTT
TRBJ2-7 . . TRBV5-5 CASSFIQGGYEQYF TGTGCCAGCAGCTTTATACAGGGAGGCTACGAGCAGTACTTC
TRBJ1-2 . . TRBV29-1 CSVLGGRDYGYTF TGCAGCGTTCTCGGGGGGCGCGACTATGGCTACACCTTC
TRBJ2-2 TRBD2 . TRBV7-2 CASSLALASKELFF TGTGCCAGCAGCTTAGCACTAGCGTCGAAGGAGCTGTTTTTT
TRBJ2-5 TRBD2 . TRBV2 CASIDPGGAETQYF TGTGCCAGCATCGATCCGGGAGGGGCAGAGACCCAGTACTTC
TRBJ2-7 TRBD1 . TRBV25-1 CASSAELTGGRDEQYF TGTGCCAGCAGTGCCGAATTGACAGGGGGTCGGGACGAGCAGTACTTC
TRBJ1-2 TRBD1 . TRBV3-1 CASSQGIRGHGYGYTF TGTGCCAGCAGCCAAGGGATTAGGGGGCATGGCTATGGCTACACCTTC
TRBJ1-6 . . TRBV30 CAWSVGQYNSPLHF TGTGCCTGGAGTGTAGGGCAGTATAATTCACCCCTCCACTTT
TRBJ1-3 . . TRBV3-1 CASSQGVDSGNTIYF TGTGCCAGCAGCCAAGGGGTCGACTCTGGAAACACCATATATTTT
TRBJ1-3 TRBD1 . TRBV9 CASSQGWDRAGNTIYF TGTGCCAGCAGTCAAGGGTGGGACAGGGCTGGAAACACCATATATTTT
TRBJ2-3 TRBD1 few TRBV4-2 CASSQVVDREWDTQYF TGTGCCAGCAGCCAAGTTGTAGACAGGGAATGGGATACGCAGTATTTT
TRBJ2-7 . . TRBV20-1 CSAREARGSSYEQYF TGCAGTGCTAGAGAGGCCAGGGGTAGCTCCTACGAGCAGTACTTC
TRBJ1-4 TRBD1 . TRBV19 CASNPTGADNEKLFF TGTGCCAGTAACCCTACAGGGGCCGATAATGAAAAACTGTTTTTT
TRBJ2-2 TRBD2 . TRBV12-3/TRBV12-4 CASSWERGASGELFF TGTGCCAGCAGTTGGGAGCGGGGGGCTAGCGGGGAGCTGTTTTTT
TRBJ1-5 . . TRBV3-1 CASSRPRGAQGNQPQHF TGTGCCAGCAGCCGACCCCGGGGGGCGCAGGGCAATCAGCCCCAGCATTTT
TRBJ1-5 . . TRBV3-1 CASSQDIQDQPQHF TGTGCCAGCAGCCAAGATATACAGGATCAGCCCCAGCATTTT
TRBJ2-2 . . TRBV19 CASINRAGSGELFF TGTGCCAGTATTAACAGGGCGGGGTCCGGGGAGCTGTTTTTT
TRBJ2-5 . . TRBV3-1 CASSQPWQGGVETQYF TGTGCCAGCAGCCAGCCCTGGCAAGGGGGGGTTGAGACCCAGTACTTC
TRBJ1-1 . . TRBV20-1 CSARKDLEAFF TGCAGTGCTAGAAAGGATCTTGAAGCTTTCTTT
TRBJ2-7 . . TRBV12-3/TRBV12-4 CASSSSLTASYEQYF TGTGCCAGCAGTTCCTCCTTAACAGCGTCCTACGAGCAGTACTTC
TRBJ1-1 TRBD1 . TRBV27 CASSLGTGRWTEAFF TGTGCCAGCAGTTTGGGGACAGGGAGATGGACTGAAGCTTTCTTT
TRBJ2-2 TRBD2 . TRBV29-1 CSVAGLAGALNTGELFF TGCAGCGTGGCGGGACTAGCGGGGGCCCTGAACACCGGGGAGCTGTTTTTT
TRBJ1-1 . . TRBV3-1 CASSPGARTEAFF TGTGCCAGCAGCCCAGGGGCTCGGACTGAAGCTTTCTTT